The present entry profiles one TCR beta chain with its context. No antigen is known for it. V was trimmed by 5 bases and J by 1 base, leaving 12 bases between them. Germline V lookup: CDR1 MNHNS, CDR2 SASEGT. The CDR3 is 14 amino acids. Measured with immunoSEQ multiplex PCR; TCRdb has only the in-frame clones, and not every one. The sample lists 1.5 million to 2.5 million clones, about 94% occurring once. Naive CD8 isolation took CD45RO-negative cells positively selected for CCR7 and excluded terminally differentiated effector memory CD45RA+ cells. The data derive from a study of shared clonotypes between healthy human individuals. General study findings and limits: Non-shared clonotypes showed lower generation probabilities than clonotypes common to all four donors.

The rearrangement uses TRBV6-1 and TRBJ2-7; perhaps TRBD1 as D (6 bases). This TCR was recovered from a young man in good health. The sequencing input was naive CD8+ T cells sorted from blood. CDR3 sequence reads: CASSFRTVSYEQYF. CDR3 nucleotides: TGTGCCAGCAGTTTTAGGACAGTATCCTACGAGCAGTACTTC.